Reported below is one TCR beta chain. The data are from a study of control samples from healthy donors and cancer patients. TCRdb's table, derived via immunoSEQ multiplex PCR, lists solely in-frame clones and lacks some. The sample shows around 100,000 clones, over 75% of them seen only once. Per germline, CDR1 SGHVS and CDR2 FQNEAQ. This CDR3 comprises 17 residues. J lost 7 bases, V lost 0 bases, and 10 bases had no gene match. Material for sequencing was blood. This clonotype was sampled from a woman aged 50 to 60 in good health. The V gene is TRBV7-8, the J gene TRBJ1-2; 11 bases line up with TRBD1. CDR3 loop: CASSLASLPGQGGGYTF. Here the CDR3 DNA reads TGTGCCAGCAGCTTAGCCTCTTTACCGGGACAGGGGGGTGGCTACACCTTC.